The sequence of this TCR beta chain was determined in a study of CD8 T cells in ankylosing spondylitis (dated by TCRdb to 2016 to 2017). With respect to the entire study: To find TCR variants linked to disease, the study profiled T cell receptor beta repertoires in ankylosing spondylitis patients and healthy donors. The full study cohort comprised 20 to 30 ankylosing spondylitis patients and 85 to 120 healthy donors. Samples of peripheral blood were taken, and for ankylosing spondylitis patients, synovial fluid was collected as well. The investigation overall reported the following: Some motif variants were previously reported in synovial fluid and blood of reactive arthritis patients, suggesting common disease-initiation mechanisms. Blood from ankylosing spondylitis patients appeared to be characterized by a TCR beta motif made up of under ten highly homologous amino acid variants. The disease-linked clones showed a CD8+ phenotype and occurred at relatively low frequencies in peripheral blood. The disease-linked clones were reported as significantly enriched in matched synovial fluid samples from ankylosing spondylitis patients.

In this sample, this clonotype turned up many times. There is no known antigen for this receptor. The sample holds no much larger clone one base away, and base qualities are not on file. This sample was sequenced with an Illumina HiSeq 2500. Quantitative 5'-RACE with molecular barcodes was used to prepare TCR beta libraries. Under the source paper's analysis protocol: Disease-linked TCR variants were identified with a new computational method built on a probabilistic model of VDJ rearrangement. TCRdb reworked the public reads: Q25 trimming with fastp, MiXCR clone assembly, productive beta chains retained. When rows share a CDR3 protein, they turn into one entry using the most common DNA and genes. TCRdb's processing, not the study's, gives the V and J calls here. Present in this sample are around 540,000 distinct CDR3 sequences, about 13% of which were seen just once. The ten largest make up 6.8% of the sample.

Sequences SGHAT (CDR1) and FQDESV (CDR2) are obtained from the germline V gene (reference sequence). Trimming at the junction amounts to 0 bases on V and 0 bases on J, and the germline ends lie 27 bases apart. Spanning cysteine to phenylalanine, the CDR3 consists of 22 amino acids. The DNA shown is the 66-base CDR3, in frame from base 1. The chain employs TRBV11-1 and TRBJ2-4; perhaps TRBD2 is the D gene, with 5 bases matching. The sequence derives from a male donor with ankylosing spondylitis. Material: blood, either unsorted or a sorted T cell fraction (not recorded which). The CDR3 reads as follows: CASSLATRYAGISSLAKNIQYF. DNA sequence: TGTGCCAGCAGCTTAGCGACCAGATACGCCGGGATTAGTAGCCTAGCCAAAAACATTCAGTACTTC. The reference TRBV11-1 and TRBJ2-4 proteins fill in what lies around the CDR3, so the full variable domain reads EAEVAQSPRYKITEKSQAVAFWCDPISGHATLYWYRQILGQGPELLVQFQDESVVDDSQLPKDRFSAERLKGVDSTLKIQPAELGDSAMYLCASSLATRYAGISSLAKNIQYFGAGTRLSVL.